This TCR beta chain comes out of a study of cytomegalovirus exposure and HLA in healthy donors. Broader study findings: What was likely a sequencing artifact was a cluster of highly shared sequence variants. Later work showed greater clonal expansion in HLA-associated TCR beta chains than in equally common others. The authors listed some 160 TCR beta chains as cytomegalovirus-associated.

The PCR ran on 60 Vbeta and 13 Jbeta primers. Only in-frame clones appear in the TCRdb table, and some are missing; sequencing was by immunoSEQ multiplex PCR. Of around 260,000 clones in the sample, approximately 80% were seen once. In the case of this clone: Its target is not known.

CDR3 length: 16 amino acids. Germline V lookup: CDR1 MNHEY, CDR2 SMNVEV (reference sequence). V lost 2 bases, J lost 7 bases, and 10 bases stayed unmatched. The source material was PBMCs. The sequence derives from a girl aged 2-10 years in good health and CMV-seronegative. The rearrangement uses TRBV27 and TRBJ1-1; 10 bases are shared with TRBD1. The CDR3: CASSLLPGQGSDEAFF. CDR3 bases: TGTGCCAGCAGTTTACTCCCGGGACAGGGGTCCGATGAAGCTTTCTTT.